The 21 T cell receptor beta chains presented below share a single source sample, sequenced in a study of Graves' ophthalmopathy and Graves' hyperthyroidism. The authors amplified TCR beta CDR3 regions from RNA transcripts. The authors performed first-round RT-PCR with HTBI primers and then a second-round multiplex PCR. TCRdb reprocessed the multiplex PCR reads via MiXCR and lists one record per CDR3 protein. The data show 350,000 to 450,000 distinct CDR3 sequences, 15% to 20% seen once. The material sequenced was peripheral blood. The receptor source for this set is a woman aged 18 to 35 with Graves' ophthalmopathy.

This clonotype was observed at least ten times. The CDR3 loop is CASSFRNDYRQGESNTEAFF. In DNA form, the CDR3 reads TGTGCCAGCAGCTTCCGCAACGATTATAGACAGGGCGAATCGAACACTGAAGCTTTCTTT. The V gene is TRBV14, the J gene TRBJ1-1, with 7 nucleotides matching TRBD1. CDR1 is SGHDN and CDR2 is FVKESK in the germline V gene. The CDR3 has 20 amino acids. V shed 5 bases and J 1 base; nucleotides not matched to a gene: 22.

Details on this clonotype: Being one base from a much bigger clone, this may be a read error. The rearrangement links TRBV9 to TRBJ2-5; maybe TRBD2 (5 bases). V lost 6 bases and J 5 bases, leaving 20 bases between the germline ends. CDR3 length: 15 amino acids. Germline CDR1 reads SGDLS; CDR2 reads YYNGEE. The CDR3 is CASNESGGEWETQYF. CDR3 nucleotide sequence: TGTGCCAGCAACGAGAGCGGTGGGGAATGGGAGACCCAGTACTTC.

This clonotype was seen a single time. This chain joins TRBV12-3 or TRBV12-4 and TRBJ1-4; maybe TRBD1 (6 bases). V lost 3 bases to trimming and J lost 2 bases, with 10 bases between them. This CDR3 is built from 15 residues. Here the CDR3 DNA reads TGTGCCAGCAGTTTTATGGGGGCCACTAATGAAAAACTGTTTTTT. Its translation: CASSFMGATNEKLFF.

This clonotype has a count of ten or more. Possible read error: a much larger clone is one base away. The genes are TRBV6-5 and TRBJ2-7; 7 bases line up with TRBD2. Germline CDR1 MNHEY, CDR2 SVGAGI. The CDR3 covers 14 residues. The V segment lost 4 bases and the J segment 0 bases; nucleotides outside the gene matches: 3. CDR3 sequence (DNA): TGTGCCAGCAGTTGGGGGGGGGGCTCCTACGAGCAGTACTTC. Translated, it gives CASSWGGGSYEQYF.

In its sample, this clonotype was seen many times. The junction and the germline gene differ at one end; a read error may be behind it. The V gene is TRBV12-5, the J gene TRBJ1-1; D is undetermined. CDR1 LGHNT and CDR2 FRNRAP come from the germline V gene. The CDR3 has 12 amino acids. CDR3 protein: CASGLVHTRPPF. The CDR3 DNA is TGTGCTAGTGGTTTGGTACACACACGGCCTCCCTTT.

Ten or more counts support this clonotype. This rearrangement joins TRBV9 to TRBJ1-1; no reliable D call. With 0 bases removed from V and 3 bases from J, the gap between germline ends came to 6 bases. This CDR3 comprises 13 residues. Germline V gene sequence: CDR1 SGDLS, CDR2 YYNGEE. The CDR3 DNA reads TGTGCCAGCAGCGTAGAACCGGACACTGAAGCTTTCTTT. Encoded protein: CASSVEPDTEAFF.

This clonotype was observed many times. The rearrangement uses TRBV11-2 and TRBJ2-7; D uncertain. CDR3 size: 14 residues. From germline, CDR1 is SGHAT and CDR2 FQNNGV. V was clipped by 8 bases and J by 2 bases, with 16 bases between them. In nucleotides, the CDR3 is TGTGCCAGCCAAGGTGGCAGTGCTACCTACGAGCAGTACTTC. Protein: CASQGGSATYEQYF. Together with reference TRBV11-2 and TRBJ2-7, the CDR3 gives the full variable domain: EAGVAQSPRYKIIEKRQSVAFWCNPISGHATLYWYQQILGQGPKLLIQFQNNGVVDDSQLPKDRFSAERLKGVDSTLKIQPAKLEDSAVYLCASQGGSATYEQYFGPGTRLTVT.

The chain carries TRBV28 and TRBJ2-7; D may be TRBD1 (5 bases). The length of the CDR3 is 15 residues. Germline CDR1 is MDHEN and CDR2 is SYDVKM. The germline V and J ends were trimmed by 3 bases and 3 bases, with 15 bases remaining between them. The CDR3: CASSFGRTYVYEQYF. The DNA for the CDR3 is TGTGCCAGCAGTTTTGGCAGGACATATGTCTACGAGCAGTACTTC.

This clonotype was seen many times. The J gene is TRBJ2-4, the V gene TRBV11-2, with 7 positions matching TRBD1. Germline V CDR1 and CDR2: SGHAT, FQNNGV. CDR3 length: 15 amino acids. Trimming took 0 bases from V and 7 from J; bases not matched to a gene: 6. CDR3 protein: CASSLDRGGPNIQYF. In DNA form, the CDR3 reads TGTGCCAGCAGCTTAGATCGAGGGGGCCCGAACATTCAGTACTTC.

The genes are TRBV12-3 or TRBV12-4 and TRBJ2-7, with 8 bases lining up with TRBD1. This CDR3 is 15 amino acids long. The V and J ends lost 5 bases and 5 bases, in that order; junction bases with no gene match: 11. This CDR3 is CASSPFTVTGDEQYF. The CDR3 DNA reads TGTGCCAGCAGTCCGTTCACCGTGACAGGGGACGAGCAGTACTTC.

This clonotype occurred many times. The rearrangement uses TRBV4-3 and TRBJ2-5; 11 nucleotides match TRBD2. The CDR3 consists of 17 residues. V was pared by 4 bases and J by 5 bases, with 12 bases of the junction left unmatched. Looked up from germline, CDR1 is LGHNA and CDR2 is YSLEER. This CDR3 reads CASSRSLAGGPPETQYF. DNA of the CDR3: TGCGCCAGCAGCCGTAGCCTAGCGGGGGGACCTCCGGAGACCCAGTACTTC.

In its sample, this clonotype was seen many times. This chain links TRBV19 with TRBJ2-7, with D tentatively TRBD1 or TRBD2 (6 bases each). CDR1 and CDR2 from the germline V gene are LNHDA and SQIVND (reference sequence). With 5 bases removed from V and 6 bases from J, the gap between germline ends came to 14 bases. CDR3 length: 13 residues. The CDR3 nucleotides read TGTGCCAGTAGTCCCCGGACGGGGGCCGAGCAGTACTTC. Its translation: CASSPRTGAEQYF.

This clonotype was seen repeatedly, ten times or more. The chain couples TRBV27 to TRBJ1-5; possible D gene TRBD1, 5 bases. The germline V and J ends were trimmed by 8 bases and 0 bases, with 11 bases remaining between them. The CDR3 totals 14 residues. Germline CDR1 MNHEY, CDR2 SMNVEV (reference sequence). For the CDR3, the DNA is TGTGCCAGCGGGGGGGGGTATAGCAATCAGCCCCAGCATTTT. Its protein is CASGGGYSNQPQHF.

This clonotype was seen repeatedly, ten times or more. CDR3 bases: TGTGCCAGCAGCGGACGCCGGGATTCACCCCTCCACTTT. Translating it yields CASSGRRDSPLHF. This chain joins TRBV7-2 and TRBJ1-6; D is ambiguous. With 5 bases removed from V and 8 bases from J, the gap between germline ends came to 10 bases. The CDR3 runs 13 residues. The germline CDR1 and CDR2 sequences are SGHTA and FQGNSA.

The chain combines TRBV3-1 with TRBJ1-4; D may be TRBD1 (6 bases). From germline, CDR1 is LGHDT and CDR2 YNNKEL (reference sequence). Trimming cost V 3 bases and J 8 bases, with 13 bases left between them. CDR3 length: 14 amino acids. The CDR3 DNA reads TGTGCCAGCAGCCATGCCCTAAGGGGGGAAAAACTGTTTTTT. It yields the protein CASSHALRGEKLFF.

This clonotype was found many times. The rearrangement joins TRBV20-1 to TRBJ1-5, with a weak D call TRBD1 (5 bases). V was clipped by 1 base and J by 3 bases, with 25 bases between them. The germline CDR1 and CDR2 sequences are DFQATT and SNEGSKA (reference sequence). The CDR3 totals 19 residues. The CDR3 region is CSARGTPISLTDFNQPQHF. CDR3 sequence (DNA): TGCAGTGCTAGAGGTACCCCAATTTCCTTGACAGACTTCAATCAGCCCCAGCATTTT.

This clonotype was detected many times. The J gene is TRBJ2-7, the V gene TRBV4-1; tentative D call: TRBD2 (5 bases). CDR1 is MGHRA, CDR2 YSYEKL, per germline. V was cut by 1 base and J by 4 bases, with 8 bases left in between. The CDR3 loop spans 13 amino acids. Here the CDR3 reads CASSQVGVYEQYF. The CDR3 DNA is TGCGCCAGCAGCCAAGTCGGGGTATACGAGCAGTACTTC.

The J gene is TRBJ2-5, the V gene TRBV29-1; 7 positions match TRBD2. This CDR3 is built from 13 residues. Looked up from germline, CDR1 is SQVTM and CDR2 is ANQGSEA. J lost 3 bases, V lost 5 bases, and 6 bases had no gene match. The CDR3 reads CSVRASGKETQYF. The CDR3 bases are TGCAGCGTTCGGGCTAGCGGAAAAGAGACCCAGTACTTC.

There are many counts of this clonotype. This sequence joins TRBV28 and TRBJ2-2, with D perhaps TRBD1 (6 bases). Trimming removed 5 bases at V and 2 bases at J, with 15 bases between. Germline CDR1 MDHEN, CDR2 SYDVKM. There are 16 residues in the CDR3. CDR3 in DNA: TGTGCCAGCAGTCCTACCGGGACAATCAACACCGGGGAGCTGTTTTTT. Translating it yields CASSPTGTINTGELFF.

Ten or more counts support this clonotype. The chain couples TRBV25-1 to TRBJ2-6, with TRBD2 matching 15 bases. The CDR3 length is 21 residues. Germline V gene sequence: CDR1 MGHDK, CDR2 SYGVNS. J gave up 2 bases and V 4 bases, and 12 bases lay outside the gene matches. The CDR3 region is CASSGGGLAGGRGPGANVLTF. CDR3 nucleotide sequence: TGTGCCAGCAGTGGGGGGGGACTAGCGGGGGGCCGTGGCCCTGGGGCCAACGTCCTGACTTTC.

This clonotype was seen ten or more times. The chain is built from TRBV5-5 and TRBJ2-7; D unresolved. V shed 5 bases and J shed 4 bases, with 10 bases lying between them. Germline CDR1 SGHKS, CDR2 YYEKEE (reference sequence). The CDR3 is 12 amino acids. The CDR3 protein is CASRGNPYEQYF. The CDR3 DNA reads TGTGCCAGCAGAGGGAATCCGTACGAGCAGTACTTC.